The 26 T cell receptor beta chains below come from one sample, sequenced in a study of blood T cell repertoires in COVID-19. Sequencing used immunoSEQ multiplex PCR; TCRdb keeps in-frame clones, though not all of them. The sample has roughly 260,000 clones, around 90% seen once; the top ten hold under 3%. Sequenced: peripheral blood. The origin of the receptors is a young adult with COVID-19, enrolled during active disease.

The CDR3 region is CATSAHRGGWETQYF. CDR3 sequence (DNA): TGTGCCACCAGTGCCCACAGGGGAGGATGGGAGACCCAGTACTTC. The rearrangement links TRBV24-1 to TRBJ2-5; possible D gene TRBD1, 7 bases. There are 15 residues in the CDR3. V lost 5 bases and J 5 bases, leaving 17 bases between the germline ends. Per germline, CDR1 KGHDR and CDR2 SFDVKD.

The chain couples TRBV3-1 (or the pseudogene TRBV3-2) to TRBJ2-7; 13 bases map to TRBD2. J was trimmed by 6 bases and V by 3 bases; bases with no gene match: 5. The CDR3 loop spans 15 amino acids. Per the germline V gene, CDR1 is LGHDT and CDR2 is YNNKEL (reference sequence). The CDR3 nucleotides read TGTGCCAGCAGCCAGGGACTAGCGGGACCCCGCGAGCAGTACTTC. The encoded protein is CASSQGLAGPREQYF.

J is TRBJ1-2 and V is TRBV11-2; D gene unclear. V was shortened by 1 base and J by 8 bases, with 11 bases between the two germline ends. The CDR3 is 13 residues long. Germline-derived CDR1 and CDR2 are SGHAT and FQNNGV. The CDR3 DNA reads as TGTGCCAGCAGCTTAGGTCAGGCCCGGGGCTACACCTTC. It is translated as CASSLGQARGYTF.

This clone was found once. The chain combines TRBV2 with TRBJ1-4, with TRBD1 identical over 9 bases. The CDR3 is 16 residues long. V trimming: 0 bases; J trimming: 5 bases; junction bases outside the gene matches: 4. Germline lookup yields CDR1 SNHLY and CDR2 FYNNEI. The CDR3: CASSEALGTGNEKLFF. Here the CDR3 DNA reads TGTGCCAGCAGTGAAGCGCTCGGGACAGGGAATGAAAAACTGTTTTTT.

The chain uses TRBV4-1 and TRBJ2-7, with no clear D. CDR1 and CDR2 from the germline V gene are MGHRA and YSYEKL. The ends were cut back, 3 bases at V and 1 base at J, with 7 bases in the middle. The CDR3 loop spans 13 amino acids. CDR3 DNA sequence: TGCGCCAGCAGCCAGAGCCGTTCCTACGAGCAGTACTTC. This encodes CASSQSRSYEQYF.

This sequence joins TRBV4-1 and TRBJ2-7; possibly TRBD2 for D (6 bases). V lost 1 base and J 2 bases, leaving 18 bases between the germline ends. CDR1 and CDR2 (germline): MGHRA, YSYEKL. The CDR3 is made up of 17 amino acids. DNA of the CDR3: TGCGCCAGCAGCCAAGGGAAGCCCCTGACTAGTCCCTACGAGCAGTACTTC. This encodes CASSQGKPLTSPYEQYF.

The V gene is TRBV15, the J gene TRBJ1-4; the D gene is possibly TRBD1 (6 bases). The ends were cut back, 4 bases at V and 0 bases at J, with 18 bases in the middle. Germline V gene data show CDR1 as LNHNV and CDR2 as YYDKDF (reference sequence). The CDR3 consists of 18 residues. DNA for the CDR3: TGTGCCACCAGCATGTTAGGGGGGACTAGTGCAACTAATGAAAAACTGTTTTTT. This translates into CATSMLGGTSATNEKLFF.

The V gene is TRBV25-1, the J gene TRBJ2-7, with a possible D match to TRBD2 (5 bases). V gave up 4 bases and J gave up 4 bases, with 14 bases separating them. CDR1 and CDR2 from the germline V gene are MGHDK and SYGVNS. The CDR3 is made up of 14 amino acids. CDR3 amino acids: CASSGTGMDYEQYF. CDR3 DNA sequence: TGTGCCAGCAGTGGAACCGGGATGGATTACGAGCAGTACTTC.

This clone was recorded at least ten times. V is TRBV4-2 and J is TRBJ2-7; 9 bases line up with TRBD1. The CDR3 is 15 residues long. V gave up 0 bases and J gave up 0 bases; unmatched junction bases: 0. Germline V lookup: CDR1 LGHNA, CDR2 YNFKEQ. In DNA, the CDR3 is TGTGCCAGCAGCCAAGAGACAGGGGGCTCCTACGAGCAGTACTTC. Its protein product is CASSQETGGSYEQYF.

The rearrangement uses TRBV4-2 and TRBJ2-3; D may be TRBD2 (6 bases). The CDR3 has 13 amino acids. In germline, CDR1 is LGHNA, CDR2 YNFKEQ. Written as DNA, the CDR3 is TGTGCTGGGGCGGGGACGGACACAGATACGCAGTATTTT. This gives the protein CAGAGTDTDTQYF.

The chain employs TRBV9 and TRBJ1-5; no clear D. The CDR3 runs to 12 residues. In germline, CDR1 is SGDLS, CDR2 YYNGEE. V was pared by 8 bases and J by 6 bases, with 12 bases between. The CDR3 region is CARGRDGQPQHF. For the CDR3, the DNA is TGTGCCAGAGGGAGGGATGGTCAGCCCCAGCATTTT.

V usage is TRBV29-1 and J usage is TRBJ2-7; 8 bases agree with TRBD1. The V segment lost 6 bases and the J segment 2 bases; nucleotides outside the gene matches: 9. Germline V lookup: CDR1 SQVTM, CDR2 ANQGSEA. The CDR3 is 14 amino acids. The CDR3 DNA follows: TGCAGCGTGGTTTGGACAGGGTACCCCTACGAGCAGTACTTC. Its protein product is CSVVWTGYPYEQYF.

The rearrangement joins TRBV9 to TRBJ2-3, with 9 bases identical to TRBD1. The CDR3 consists of 16 residues. The V gene's germline CDR1 is SGDLS and CDR2 YYNGEE. Trimming took 4 bases from V and 4 from J; bases not matched to a gene: 10. The CDR3 sequence: CASSRSSGTGPDTQYF. In nucleotides, the CDR3 is TGTGCCAGCAGCCGTTCTTCCGGGACAGGGCCAGATACGCAGTATTTT. The whole variable domain, remainder taken from reference TRBV9 and TRBJ2-3, is DSGVTQTPKHLITATGQRVTLRCSPRSGDLSVYWYQQSLDQGLQFLIQYYNGEERAKGNILERFSAQQFPDLHSELNLSSLELGDSALYFCASSRSSGTGPDTQYFGPGTRLTVL.

This sequence joins TRBV6-5 and TRBJ1-4, with 7 bases matching TRBD1. Germline V gene lookup returns CDR1 MNHEY and CDR2 SVGAGI. The CDR3 spans 12 residues. V was clipped by 10 bases and J by 8 bases; unmatched bases: 7. In nucleotides, the CDR3 is TGTGCCATCAGGGAGGGGGCGGAAAAACTGTTTTTT. Amino acids: CAIREGAEKLFF.

V and J are TRBV6-5 and TRBJ2-5, with D possibly being TRBD2 (5 bases). Trimming took off 2 bases at V and 4 bases at J, with 14 bases between the two ends. This CDR3 has 15 amino acids. CDR1 is MNHEY and CDR2 is SVGAGI in the germline V gene. The CDR3 DNA is TGTGCCAGCAGTTACACCGGTGGTGGAGGAGAGACCCAGTACTTC. It is translated as CASSYTGGGGETQYF.

A single count supports this clone. The rearrangement joins TRBV9 to TRBJ2-3; 10 bases are a match to TRBD1. V shed 2 bases, J shed 4 bases, and the junction held 1 base outside the gene matches. Germline values: CDR1 SGDLS, CDR2 YYNGEE. The CDR3 runs 14 residues. CDR3 DNA: TGTGCCAGCAGCGTCGGGACAGGGGCAGATACGCAGTATTTT. Residues: CASSVGTGADTQYF. The full variable domain, with the rest looked up from reference TRBV9 and TRBJ2-3, is DSGVTQTPKHLITATGQRVTLRCSPRSGDLSVYWYQQSLDQGLQFLIQYYNGEERAKGNILERFSAQQFPDLHSELNLSSLELGDSALYFCASSVGTGADTQYFGPGTRLTVL.

This chain joins TRBV25-1 and TRBJ2-2; D gene ambiguous. Germline values: CDR1 MGHDK, CDR2 SYGVNS. Trimming shortened V by 1 base and J by 3 bases, and 3 bases separated the two germline ends. The CDR3 covers 13 residues. The CDR3 here is CASSESYTGELFF. The CDR3 DNA reads as TGTGCCAGCAGTGAATCGTACACCGGGGAGCTGTTTTTT.

This CDR3 reads CASSLASGTGRYEQYF. CDR3 coding DNA: TGCGCCAGCAGCTTGGCCTCGGGGACAGGGAGGTACGAGCAGTACTTC. The V and J genes are TRBV5-1 and TRBJ2-7, with TRBD1 matching over 9 bases. The germline V gene encodes CDR1 SGHRS and CDR2 YFSETQ. J was trimmed by 4 bases and V by 0 bases; bases with no gene match: 8. This CDR3 is built from 16 residues.

The V call is TRBV19, the J call TRBJ2-1, with TRBD2 identical over 12 bases. The CDR3 is made up of 17 amino acids. Trimming at V came to 7 bases and at J to 10 bases, leaving 17 bases not matched to a gene. The germline V gene has CDR1 LNHDA and CDR2 SQIVND (reference sequence). The CDR3 DNA reads as TGTGCCAGTAAAGGGCTAGCGGGAGGGCCTGGGATTTGGGAGCAGTTCTTC. Translated, it gives CASKGLAGGPGIWEQFF.

This chain uses TRBV28 with TRBJ2-5; 8 bases line up with TRBD1. With 5 bases clipped from V and 5 bases from J, the junction kept 4 bases outside the gene matches. The germline gives CDR1 MDHEN, CDR2 SYDVKM. The CDR3 is 13 amino acids. CDR3 loop: CASSQTGDETQYF. CDR3 bases: TGTGCCAGCAGTCAGACAGGGGACGAGACCCAGTACTTC.

The rearrangement links TRBV7-8 to TRBJ2-1; D gene uncertain. The CDR3 is 17 amino acids. CDR1 is SGHVS and CDR2 is FQNEAQ in the germline V gene. Trimming took 5 bases from V and 0 from J, leaving 17 bases between them. The CDR3 protein is CASSPPTYISSYNEQFF. In DNA form, the CDR3 reads TGTGCCAGCAGCCCCCCGACTTATATAAGCTCCTACAATGAGCAGTTCTTC.

This clone came up a few times. V is TRBV12-3 or TRBV12-4 and J is TRBJ2-7; D ambiguous. Trimming left V 7 bases short and J 3 bases short, with 13 bases between. The CDR3 runs 13 residues. CDR3 nucleotide sequence: TGTGCCAGCACGGGTCTACCCATCTACGAGCAGTACTTC. Translated, it gives CASTGLPIYEQYF.

V and J are TRBV10-3 and TRBJ1-3; D is undetermined. Trimming shortened V by 2 bases and J by 3 bases, and 11 bases separated the two germline ends. Germline values: CDR1 ENHRY, CDR2 SYGVKD. This CDR3 has 15 residues. The CDR3 coding sequence is TGTGCCATCAGTGAGAGCGACGGGAGTGGAAACACCATATATTTT. Translation gives CAISESDGSGNTIYF.

This chain connects TRBV9 to TRBJ2-1; the match to TRBD1 covers 9 bases. The CDR3 loop spans 16 amino acids. The germline V gene encodes CDR1 SGDLS and CDR2 YYNGEE. V shed 0 bases, J shed 4 bases, and the junction held 5 bases outside the gene matches. CDR3 amino acids: CASSVATTGGYNEQFF. Written as DNA, the CDR3 is TGTGCCAGCAGCGTAGCTACGACAGGGGGGTACAATGAGCAGTTCTTC.

The rearrangement uses TRBV2 and TRBJ2-6, with D hard to call. This CDR3 has 12 residues. Between the trimmed V and J ends, which lost 8 bases and 0 bases, there was a span of 2 bases. Germline V gives CDR1 SNHLY, CDR2 FYNNEI. CDR3 protein: CASHSGANVLTF. The CDR3 region has the DNA TGTGCCAGCCACTCTGGGGCCAACGTCCTGACTTTC.

The chain links TRBV5-6 to TRBJ2-7, with D possibly being TRBD1 (5 bases). Trimming removed 4 bases from V and 4 bases from J, with 9 bases in between. The CDR3 totals 12 residues. Germline V gene lookup returns CDR1 SGHDT and CDR2 YYEEEE. The CDR3 bases are TGTGCCAGCAGCGTAGGGGAATACGAGCAGTACTTC. Its protein is CASSVGEYEQYF.